The rows below give T cell receptor beta chains drawn from one sample of a study of PD-1 blockade in classical Hodgkin lymphoma. Clones were read by immunoSEQ multiplex PCR, and TCRdb kept only the in-frame ones, dropping some. The sample includes 25,000 to 30,000 clones, more than 60% seen only once; the top ten take 0.5% to 0.7%. The input for sequencing was CD4+ T cells from blood, taken before the fourth cycle of nivolumab. The receptors were sampled from a human donor with classical Hodgkin lymphoma. CDR3s include the opening cysteine and the closing phenylalanine or tryptophan. The order of the fields is V gene, clone size, D gene, J gene, CDR3 protein, CDR3 DNA. A D gene is named only where the DNA matches it firmly. Rows may omit the clone size; those that give it use once, few, many or a size class.

V gene: TRBV18; clone size: NA; D gene: NA; J gene: TRBJ2-5; CDR3 protein: CASSPPLLRAETQYF; CDR3 DNA: TGTGCCAGCTCACCGCCACTCTTGCGGGCAGAGACCCAGTACTTC
V gene: TRBV28; clone size: few; D gene: NA; J gene: TRBJ1-2; CDR3 protein: CASSLYRVHGYTF; CDR3 DNA: TGTGCCAGCAGTTTATACAGGGTCCATGGCTACACCTTC
V gene: TRBV7-9; clone size: NA; D gene: TRBD1; J gene: TRBJ1-4; CDR3 protein: CASSKILQGAATNEKLFF; CDR3 DNA: TGTGCCAGCAGCAAAATACTCCAGGGGGCCGCAACTAATGAAAAACTGTTTTTT
V gene: TRBV7-3; clone size: NA; D gene: NA; J gene: TRBJ1-2; CDR3 protein: CASSSRDPGYGYTF; CDR3 DNA: TGTGCCAGCAGCTCCCGGGACCCCGGCTATGGCTACACCTTC
V gene: TRBV7-2; clone size: NA; D gene: NA; J gene: TRBJ1-4; CDR3 protein: CASKLQGGEKLFF; CDR3 DNA: TGTGCCAGCAAATTACAGGGTGGAGAAAAACTGTTTTTT
V gene: TRBV29-1; clone size: NA; D gene: TRBD1; J gene: TRBJ2-7; CDR3 protein: CSVEDRQGAPDFYEQYF; CDR3 DNA: TGCAGCGTTGAAGATCGACAGGGGGCTCCGGATTTCTACGAGCAGTACTTC
V gene: TRBV19; clone size: NA; D gene: NA; J gene: TRBJ1-1; CDR3 protein: CASSRGVGNRDTEAFF; CDR3 DNA: TGTGCCAGTAGTAGAGGGGTCGGGAATAGGGACACTGAAGCTTTCTTT
V gene: TRBV6-1; clone size: NA; D gene: TRBD2; J gene: TRBJ2-1; CDR3 protein: CASSALLAGNEQFF; CDR3 DNA: TGTGCCAGCAGTGCGCTACTAGCGGGCAATGAGCAGTTCTTC
V gene: TRBV11-2; clone size: NA; D gene: NA; J gene: TRBJ2-6; CDR3 protein: CASSSYLFGANVLTF; CDR3 DNA: TGTGCCAGCAGCTCTTATTTATTTGGGGCCAACGTCCTGACTTTC
V gene: TRBV27; clone size: NA; D gene: NA; J gene: TRBJ1-1; CDR3 protein: CASSSRRNEAFF; CDR3 DNA: TGTGCCAGCAGTTCGCGACGAAATGAAGCTTTCTTT